These 8 T cell receptor beta chains came from one sample sequenced in a study of cytomegalovirus exposure and HLA in healthy donors. PCR amplification relied on 60 Vbeta primers (plus 13 Jbeta primers). This table comes from immunoSEQ multiplex PCR, and its TCRdb copy is limited to in-frame clones, with some not included. In the table there are some 130,000 clones, 81% of which are singletons. Sequencing used PBMCs. These receptors originate from a man aged 18-30 years in good health and CMV-seronegative.

The chain links TRBV15 to TRBJ2-5; D is perhaps TRBD1 (6 bases). Deletions cut 6 bases from V and 1 base from J, with 18 bases between. The CDR3 consists of 16 residues. Germline loops: CDR1 LNHNV, CDR2 YYDKDF (reference sequence). CDR3 sequence: CATRLMGAEPQETQYF. DNA for the CDR3: TGTGCCACCAGGTTAATGGGGGCAGAGCCCCAAGAGACCCAGTACTTC. Combining the CDR3 with reference TRBV15 and TRBJ2-5 gives the whole variable domain DAMVIQNPRYQVTQFGKPVTLSCSQTLNHNVMYWYQQKSSQAPKLLFHYYDKDFNNEADTPDNFQSRRPNTSFCFLDIRSPGLGDTAMYLCATRLMGAEPQETQYFGPGTRLLVL.

This clone was seen once. Written as DNA, the CDR3 is TGTGCCAGCAGCTCCCGGGACAGGGACGAGCAGTACTTC. Residues: CASSSRDRDEQYF. V usage is TRBV7-3 and J usage is TRBJ2-7; 9 bases are shared with TRBD1. Germline loops: CDR1 SGHTA, CDR2 FQGTGA. V trimming: 4 bases; J trimming: 5 bases; junction bases outside the gene matches: 3. The CDR3 contains 13 residues.

V is TRBV27 and J is TRBJ2-3, with 13 bases fitting TRBD2. The germline gives CDR1 MNHEY, CDR2 SMNVEV (reference sequence). The CDR3 is 17 amino acids. V gave up 2 bases and J gave up 7 bases; unmatched junction bases: 9. Written as DNA, the CDR3 is TGTGCCAGCAGTTTACTTTCGGGGACTAGCGGGGTACATACGCAGTATTTT. Its protein is CASSLLSGTSGVHTQYF.

The rearrangement uses TRBV25-1 and TRBJ2-3, with 10 positions matching TRBD2. The CDR3 extends over 16 amino acids. V lost 3 bases to trimming and J lost 15 bases; unmatched junction nucleotides: 18. Per germline, CDR1 MGHDK and CDR2 SYGVNS. CDR3: CASSDPHSGGPTGSYF. DNA of the CDR3: TGTGCCAGCAGTGATCCACATAGCGGGGGGCCTACTGGCTCTTATTTT.

The CDR3 protein is CASSPTRDRAEAFF. The CDR3 DNA reads TGTGCCAGCAGCCCAACCCGGGACAGGGCTGAAGCTTTCTTT. This chain connects TRBV7-3 to TRBJ1-1; 9 nucleotides agree with TRBD1. Germline V gene data show CDR1 as SGHTA and CDR2 as FQGTGA. Trimming took 5 bases from V and 6 from J; bases not matched to a gene: 7. CDR3 length: 14 residues.

The rearrangement links TRBV15 to TRBJ1-5; maybe TRBD1 (6 bases). The ends were cut back, 4 bases at V and 7 bases at J, with 20 bases in the middle. Germline V gives CDR1 LNHNV, CDR2 YYDKDF (reference sequence). The CDR3 totals 16 residues. The CDR3 region has the DNA TGTGCCACCAGCATTCTTGGTCAGGGGAGTTACCAGCCCCAGCATTTT. Encoded protein: CATSILGQGSYQPQHF. The full variable domain, rest sourced from reference TRBV15 and TRBJ1-5, is DAMVIQNPRYQVTQFGKPVTLSCSQTLNHNVMYWYQQKSSQAPKLLFHYYDKDFNNEADTPDNFQSRRPNTSFCFLDIRSPGLGDTAMYLCATSILGQGSYQPQHFGDGTRLSIL.

The V call is TRBV9, the J call TRBJ1-2; D is unclear. Germline V gives CDR1 SGDLS, CDR2 YYNGEE. Between the trimmed V and J ends, which lost 0 bases and 3 bases, there was a span of 12 bases. The CDR3 totals 15 residues. The CDR3 DNA is TGTGCCAGCAGCGTAGGTCCAGGAAACTACTATGGCTACACCTTC. Amino acids: CASSVGPGNYYGYTF.

The chain couples TRBV4-2 to TRBJ1-1; D is undetermined. CDR3 length: 13 residues. CDR1 and CDR2 from the germline V gene are LGHNA and YNFKEQ. The V and J ends lost 1 base and 4 bases respectively, with 7 bases between them. CDR3 loop: CASSQGRGTEAFF. The DNA for the CDR3 is TGTGCCAGCAGCCAAGGTCGAGGCACTGAAGCTTTCTTT.